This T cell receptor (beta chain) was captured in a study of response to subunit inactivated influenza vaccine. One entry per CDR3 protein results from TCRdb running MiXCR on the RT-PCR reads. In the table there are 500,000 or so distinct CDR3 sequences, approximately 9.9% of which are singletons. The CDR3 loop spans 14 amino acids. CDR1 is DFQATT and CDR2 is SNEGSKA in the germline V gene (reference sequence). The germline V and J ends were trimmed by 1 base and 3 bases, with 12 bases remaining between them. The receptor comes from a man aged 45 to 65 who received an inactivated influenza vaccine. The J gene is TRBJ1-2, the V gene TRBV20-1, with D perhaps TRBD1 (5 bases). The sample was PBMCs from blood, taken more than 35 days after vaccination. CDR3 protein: CSARGRDGDYGYTF. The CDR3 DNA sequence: TGCAGTGCTAGAGGCAGGGACGGAGACTATGGCTACACCTTC.